The T cell receptor (beta chain) described here comes from a study of T-cell memory formation after mild COVID-19. With 2 bases clipped from V and 8 bases from J, the junction kept 4 bases outside the gene matches. This CDR3 is 15 amino acids long. Germline V gene data show CDR1 as MNHEY and CDR2 as SVGAGI. TCRdb re-analysed the 5' RACE reads in MiXCR, keeping a single row per CDR3 protein. The sample contains 250,000 or so distinct CDR3 sequences, 18% of which appear only once. The sequence was collected from a man between 18 and 29 years old who had mild COVID-19 (a few samples of this study predate the infection). Cell type and time point are not known. This sequence joins TRBV6-5 and TRBJ2-1, with 12 bases matching TRBD2. The sequencing input was PBMCs or a T cell subset sorted from them (not recorded which). CDR3: CASSYLAGGAYEQFF. The CDR3 nucleotides are TGTGCCAGCAGTTACCTAGCGGGGGGGGCCTATGAGCAGTTCTTC.